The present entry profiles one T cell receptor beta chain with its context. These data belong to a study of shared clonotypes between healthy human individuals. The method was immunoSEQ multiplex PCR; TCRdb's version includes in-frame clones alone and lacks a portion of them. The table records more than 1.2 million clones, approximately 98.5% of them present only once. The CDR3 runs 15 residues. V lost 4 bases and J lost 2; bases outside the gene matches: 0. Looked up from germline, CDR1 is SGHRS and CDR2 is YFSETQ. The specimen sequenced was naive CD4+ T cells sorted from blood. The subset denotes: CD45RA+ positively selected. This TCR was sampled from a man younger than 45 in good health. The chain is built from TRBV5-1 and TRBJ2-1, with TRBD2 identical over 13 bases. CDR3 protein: CASSTSGGAYNEQFF. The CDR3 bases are TGCGCCAGCAGCACTAGCGGGGGGGCCTACAATGAGCAGTTCTTC.